Below, 32 T cell receptor beta chains from the same sample are listed, as sequenced in a study of blood T cells in healthy people across ages. The second PCR ran roughly 7 to 12 cycles with a sample-barcoded 5' primer and J-beta primers. TCRdb re-analysed the 5' RACE reads in MiXCR, keeping a single row per CDR3 protein. The top ten clones hold about 21% of a sample with approximately 2,000,000 distinct CDR3 sequences, about two fifths of them seen once. Sequencing used blood. These receptors originate from a human donor in good health.

This clonotype was counted a few times. The V and J genes are TRBV20-1 and TRBJ1-1; 10 bases match TRBD1. The junction had 8 bases not matched to a gene; V was cut back by 5 bases and J by 5 bases. The germline CDR1 and CDR2 sequences are DFQATT and SNEGSKA (reference sequence). CDR3 size: 14 residues. CDR3 sequence (DNA): TGCAGTGCTGAGGCCGGGACAGGGGATACTGAAGCTTTCTTT. Translation: CSAEAGTGDTEAFF.

The chain employs TRBV29-1 and TRBJ1-2; possibly TRBD1 for D (5 bases). Germline CDR1 is SQVTM and CDR2 is ANQGSEA. The V end lost 4 bases, the J end lost 1 base, and 10 bases lay between the germline ends. The length of the CDR3 is 13 residues. This chain's CDR3 is CSVVVGVNYGYTF. The CDR3, as DNA: TGCAGCGTTGTAGTAGGGGTTAACTATGGCTACACCTTC.

This chain links TRBV20-1 with TRBJ2-3; tentatively, D is TRBD1 or TRBD2 (5 bases each). Germline assignment: CDR1 DFQATT and CDR2 SNEGSKA (reference sequence). CDR3 length: 14 amino acids. The V gene lost 0 bases and the J gene lost 2 bases, with 9 bases spanning the gap. As DNA, the CDR3 is TGCAGTGCTAGAGATGGGGGTATCACAGATACGCAGTATTTT. It translates to CSARDGGITDTQYF.

The chain employs TRBV29-1 and TRBJ1-1; D not certain. The CDR3 spans 13 residues. The V gene lost 8 bases and the J gene lost 1 base, with 14 bases spanning the gap. Germline CDR1 SQVTM, CDR2 ANQGSEA. CDR3 in amino acids: CSTTFGWNTEAFF. The CDR3 DNA is TGCAGCACCACTTTCGGGTGGAACACTGAAGCTTTCTTT.

V and J are TRBV4-2 and TRBJ1-3; perhaps TRBD1 as D (6 bases). This CDR3 has 17 amino acids. V lost 0 bases, J lost 4 bases, and 16 bases lay in between. CDR1 and CDR2 from the germline V gene are LGHNA and YNFKEQ. CDR3 amino acids: CASSQDGQRAKGNTIYF. The CDR3 DNA is TGTGCCAGCAGCCAAGATGGACAGCGGGCGAAAGGAAACACCATATATTTT.

The J gene is TRBJ1-5, the V gene TRBV12-3 or TRBV12-4; a weak D match, TRBD1 (6 bases). Deletions cut 3 bases from V and 2 bases from J, with 11 bases between. The CDR3 consists of 15 residues. This CDR3 reads CASSFQGLGNQPQHF. CDR3 DNA: TGTGCCAGCAGTTTCCAGGGGCTGGGCAATCAGCCCCAGCATTTT.

This clonotype was recorded only once. The chain recombines TRBV7-2 with TRBJ2-1; perhaps TRBD1 as D (5 bases). Trimming shortened V by 5 bases and J by 5 bases, and 13 bases separated the two germline ends. The CDR3 consists of 14 residues. In germline, CDR1 is SGHTA, CDR2 FQGNSA. DNA for the CDR3: TGTGCCAGCAGCCCAGAGACAGAACACAATGAGCAGTTCTTC. Amino acid sequence: CASSPETEHNEQFF.

In DNA, the CDR3 is TGCAGCGTTGAGGATGAGGTCCTAAGCTCCTACAATGAGCAGTTCTTC. Translated: CSVEDEVLSSYNEQFF. The genes are TRBV29-1 and TRBJ2-1, with D uncertain. CDR3 length: 16 residues. Germline CDR1 SQVTM, CDR2 ANQGSEA. V shed 3 bases and J shed 0 bases, with 15 bases lying between them.

J is TRBJ2-1 and V is TRBV29-1, with a possible D match to TRBD2 (6 bases). CDR3 size: 14 residues. V was trimmed by 3 bases and J by 0 bases, leaving 9 bases between them. Germline CDR1 SQVTM, CDR2 ANQGSEA. This chain's CDR3 is CSVEGDSSYNEQFF. CDR3 bases: TGCAGCGTTGAGGGGGACTCCTCCTACAATGAGCAGTTCTTC.

This chain uses TRBV29-1 with TRBJ2-3, with TRBD2 matching 13 bases. The CDR3 totals 13 residues. Unmatched junction bases numbered 4, after V lost 6 bases and J lost 7 bases. In germline, CDR1 is SQVTM, CDR2 ANQGSEA. Here the CDR3 reads CSVVLAGGYTQYF. The CDR3, as DNA: TGCAGCGTCGTACTAGCGGGGGGGTATACGCAGTATTTT.

This clonotype occurred a few times. The chain recombines TRBV7-2 with TRBJ2-7, with D perhaps given as TRBD1 or TRBD2 (5 bases each). Trimming removed 2 bases at V and 1 base at J, with 15 bases between. The CDR3 extends over 16 amino acids. Looked up from germline, CDR1 is SGHTA and CDR2 is FQGNSA. CDR3 nucleotides: TGTGCCAGCAGCTTATATCCAGTGGGGGTGTCCTACGAGCAGTACTTC. It translates to CASSLYPVGVSYEQYF. The whole variable domain, filled in from reference TRBV7-2 and TRBJ2-7, reads GAGVSQSPSNKVTEKGKDVELRCDPISGHTALYWYRQSLGQGLEFLIYFQGNSAPDKSGLPSDRFSAERTGGSVSTLTIQRTQQEDSAVYLCASSLYPVGVSYEQYFGPGTRLTVT.

The chain recombines TRBV7-2 with TRBJ2-1, with 15 bases identical to TRBD2. Germline CDR1 and CDR2: SGHTA and FQGNSA. V dropped 4 bases and J dropped 9; count of bases not matched to a gene: 4. The CDR3 length is 15 residues. CDR3 sequence (DNA): TGTGCCAGCAGCTGGACTAGCGGGGGGGCTGGTGAGCAGTTCTTC. This codes for CASSWTSGGAGEQFF.

This clonotype was detected only a few times. The chain carries TRBV7-3 and TRBJ2-1, with 8 bases lining up with TRBD2. This CDR3 comprises 17 residues. Unmatched junction bases numbered 13, after V lost 1 base and J lost 8 bases. Germline V gives CDR1 SGHTA, CDR2 FQGTGA. The CDR3: CASSLRTSTLGADEQFF. As DNA, the CDR3 is TGTGCCAGCAGCTTAAGGACTAGCACATTAGGGGCGGATGAGCAGTTCTTC.

The rearrangement uses TRBV10-3 and TRBJ1-2; TRBD1 aligns across 10 bases. The V gene end was trimmed by 8 bases and the J gene end by 8 bases; junction bases not matched to a gene: 14. Per germline, CDR1 ENHRY and CDR2 SYGVKD. The CDR3 consists of 15 residues. The CDR3: CAIRTRTGGTSGYTF. In nucleotides, the CDR3 is TGTGCCATCCGCACCCGGACAGGGGGAACAAGCGGCTACACCTTC.

The chain recombines TRBV20-1 with TRBJ2-1; the D gene is possibly TRBD2 (6 bases). The CDR3 contains 15 residues. The germline V and J ends were trimmed by 0 bases and 4 bases, with 13 bases remaining between them. In germline, CDR1 is DFQATT, CDR2 SNEGSKA (reference sequence). This chain's CDR3 is CSAREGLGDYNEQFF. The CDR3 DNA sequence: TGCAGTGCTAGAGAGGGACTGGGTGATTACAATGAGCAGTTCTTC.

This clonotype was counted only a few times. The chain has TRBV15 and TRBJ2-3; D call uncertain. The CDR3 totals 14 residues. CDR1 LNHNV and CDR2 YYDKDF come from the germline V gene (reference sequence). V lost 0 bases to trimming and J lost 5 bases, with 9 bases between them. The CDR3 region is CATSRDKTQDTQYF. The DNA for the CDR3 is TGTGCCACCAGCAGAGATAAGACCCAAGATACGCAGTATTTT. The full variable domain, in which reference TRBV15 and TRBJ2-3 provide the parts outside the CDR3, is DAMVIQNPRYQVTQFGKPVTLSCSQTLNHNVMYWYQQKSSQAPKLLFHYYDKDFNNEADTPDNFQSRRPNTSFCFLDIRSPGLGDTAMYLCATSRDKTQDTQYFGPGTRLTVL.

This clonotype occurred a few times. CDR3: CSARFSSGSEAVTEAFF. CDR3 bases: TGCAGTGCTAGATTCTCTTCAGGCTCCGAGGCGGTTACTGAAGCTTTCTTT. The chain links TRBV20-1 to TRBJ1-1; no clear D gene. The CDR3 is 17 residues long. Trimming removed 2 bases at V and 5 bases at J, with 24 bases between. Germline V gives CDR1 DFQATT, CDR2 SNEGSKA (reference sequence).

This clonotype was counted only a few times. The V gene is TRBV25-1, the J gene TRBJ2-1; weak D call: TRBD1 (6 bases). CDR1 and CDR2 (germline): MGHDK, SYGVNS. V was pared by 4 bases and J by 6 bases, with 16 bases between. CDR3 length equals 15 residues. The CDR3 nucleotides are TGTGCCAGCAGTGCCCGACAGGCCATAGGCAATGAGCAGTTCTTC. This codes for CASSARQAIGNEQFF.

The chain has TRBV9 and TRBJ2-5; tentatively, D is TRBD1 or TRBD2 (5 bases each). CDR1 is SGDLS, CDR2 YYNGEE, per germline. The V gene lost 3 bases and the J gene lost 7 bases, with 16 bases spanning the gap. This CDR3 has 14 amino acids. The CDR3 DNA sequence: TGTGCCAGCAGCGCCGGGTTCGCCGGGGCGACCCAGTACTTC. Its protein product is CASSAGFAGATQYF. Using reference TRBV9 and TRBJ2-5 for the parts outside the CDR3, the full variable domain is DSGVTQTPKHLITATGQRVTLRCSPRSGDLSVYWYQQSLDQGLQFLIQYYNGEERAKGNILERFSAQQFPDLHSELNLSSLELGDSALYFCASSAGFAGATQYFGPGTRLLVL.

In this sample, this clonotype turned up once. The chain uses TRBV12-5 and TRBJ1-1, with D uncertain. With 2 bases removed from V and 4 bases from J, the gap between germline ends came to 11 bases. Germline-derived CDR1 and CDR2 are LGHNT and FRNRAP. The CDR3 has 14 amino acids. This CDR3 reads CASGLRSQLTEAFF. The CDR3 coding sequence is TGTGCTAGTGGTTTGAGGAGCCAACTCACTGAAGCTTTCTTT.

V and J are TRBV20-1 and TRBJ2-7; 8 bases map to TRBD1. After removal of 6 bases from V and 2 bases from J, the junction contained 6 bases not matched to a gene. The length of the CDR3 is 13 residues. Germline loops: CDR1 DFQATT, CDR2 SNEGSKA (reference sequence). DNA of the CDR3: TGCAGTGCCCAGGGGGCGGTTACCTACGAGCAGTACTTC. Residues: CSAQGAVTYEQYF.

The table lists this clonotype with a few counts. This sequence joins TRBV4-3 and TRBJ1-6; no firm D call. CDR3 length: 15 residues. The germline CDR1 and CDR2 sequences are LGHNA and YSLEER. The V end lost 1 base, the J end lost 9 bases, and 13 bases lay between the germline ends. CDR3 in amino acids: CASSQGDWVGSPLHF. CDR3 sequence (DNA): TGCGCCAGCAGCCAAGGAGACTGGGTGGGTTCACCCCTCCACTTT.

The chain employs TRBV7-2 and TRBJ1-5; D uncertain. The germline V and J ends were trimmed by 6 bases and 1 base, with 10 bases remaining between them. Germline V CDR1 and CDR2: SGHTA, FQGNSA. The CDR3 has 14 amino acids. CDR3 nucleotides: TGTGCCAGCAGAAGTTCGGGCAGCAATCAGCCCCAGCATTTT. Translated: CASRSSGSNQPQHF.

The CDR3 nucleotides read TGTGCCAGCAGTGTCCTTGGAGCAGGGGCTGAAGCTTTCTTT. It codes for CASSVLGAGAEAFF. The chain has TRBV25-1 and TRBJ1-1; maybe TRBD1 (6 bases). This CDR3 region has 14 residues. V was clipped by 4 bases and J by 6 bases, with 15 bases between them. CDR1 and CDR2 from the germline V gene are MGHDK and SYGVNS.

This clonotype has just one count. The chain is built from TRBV12-3 or TRBV12-4 and TRBJ1-1; possible D gene TRBD1, 6 bases. The CDR3 has 21 residues. V lost 3 bases, J lost 6 bases, and 35 bases lay in between. The CDR3 loop is CASSFRLGDTFSLERDAEAFF. CDR3 nucleotide sequence: TGTGCCAGCAGTTTTCGATTGGGGGACACGTTCTCCCTGGAAAGAGACGCTGAAGCTTTCTTT.

The gene calls are TRBV10-3 and TRBJ2-3; no clear D. The ends were cut back, 4 bases at V and 0 bases at J, with 8 bases in the middle. CDR1 is ENHRY, CDR2 SYGVKD, per germline. The length of the CDR3 is 14 residues. The CDR3 region is CAISALESTDTQYF. The CDR3, as DNA: TGTGCCATCAGTGCCCTTGAGAGCACAGATACGCAGTATTTT.

The gene calls are TRBV7-9 and TRBJ2-7; D may match TRBD1 or TRBD2 (7 bases each). The germline V and J ends were trimmed by 4 bases and 0 bases, with 16 bases remaining between them. Germline CDR1 is SEHNR and CDR2 is FQNEAQ (reference sequence). This CDR3 has 16 residues. DNA for the CDR3: TGTGCCAGCAGCTCCAGGGGGGGCGGGAGCTCCTACGAGCAGTACTTC. Translating it yields CASSSRGGGSSYEQYF.

This sequence joins TRBV5-1 and TRBJ2-1; 7 bases match TRBD1. Trimming at V came to 3 bases and at J to 8 bases, leaving 11 bases not matched to a gene. The CDR3 covers 15 residues. Per germline, CDR1 SGHRS and CDR2 YFSETQ. CDR3 residues: CASSSHRDSGDEQFF. The CDR3 DNA reads TGCGCCAGCAGCTCCCACCGGGACAGCGGAGATGAGCAGTTCTTC.

The chain links TRBV28 to TRBJ2-1; 7 bases are shared with TRBD2. This CDR3 spans 14 amino acids. From germline, CDR1 is MDHEN and CDR2 SYDVKM. Germline trimming cut 8 bases from V and 0 bases from J; bases unmatched to any gene: 4. The CDR3 coding sequence is TGTGCCAGCGGGGAGGGAACCTCCTACAATGAGCAGTTCTTC. Translation: CASGEGTSYNEQFF. Based on the CDR3 plus reference TRBV28 and TRBJ2-1, the full variable domain is DVKVTQSSRYLVKRTGEKVFLECVQDMDHENMFWYRQDPGLGLRLIYFSYDVKMKEKGDIPEGYSVSREKKERFSLILESASTNQTSMYLCASGEGTSYNEQFFGPGTRLTVL.

This clonotype was detected a few times. The chain couples TRBV5-1 to TRBJ2-7, with 8 nucleotides matching TRBD2. V gave up 4 bases and J gave up 4 bases; unmatched junction bases: 10. The CDR3 loop spans 15 amino acids. Germline CDR1 SGHRS, CDR2 YFSETQ. CDR3: CASSPGGTGEYEQYF. In DNA form, the CDR3 reads TGCGCCAGCAGCCCGGGAGGGACGGGGGAATACGAGCAGTACTTC.

This clonotype was seen just once. Being one base from a much bigger clone, this may be a read error. The chain joins TRBV20-1 to TRBJ1-5, with a tentative D call TRBD1 (5 bases). V was clipped by 7 bases and J by 8 bases, with 18 bases between them. In germline, CDR1 is DFQATT, CDR2 SNEGSKA (reference sequence). The length of the CDR3 is 13 residues. The CDR3 region is CSVGDGREKPQHF. The CDR3 DNA reads as TGCAGTGTAGGAGATGGCAGGGAGAAGCCCCAGCATTTT.

The V gene is TRBV29-1, the J gene TRBJ1-3; D may be TRBD1 (6 bases). V was trimmed by 7 bases and J by 6 bases, leaving 16 bases between them. Germline CDR1 and CDR2: SQVTM and ANQGSEA. The CDR3 loop spans 13 amino acids. The CDR3 DNA is TGCAGCGGGAAAGAAGGGGGACTAAACACCATATATTTT. Translated: CSGKEGGLNTIYF.